These T cell receptor beta chains were read from a single sample in a study of graft-versus-host responses after intestinal transplantation. No antigen is known for these receptors. Only in-frame clones appear in the TCRdb table, and some are missing; sequencing was by immunoSEQ multiplex PCR. Of some 130,000 clones listed, 85% to 95% are singletons. The source material was unstimulated CD8+ T cells sorted from spleen or lymph node cells, sampled before intestinal transplant. The receptors here all came from a human donor who received an intestinal transplant. Each CDR3 is given with its conserved first and last residue. D genes are given only for firm matches. A clone size is listed for some rows: how often the clone was seen (once, few, many), or a class if it is expanded.

V: TRBV4-3
J: TRBJ2-1
size: .
D: .
DNA: TGCGCCACCCCGGGGCAGGGGCCCTACAATGAGCAGTTCTTC
CDR3: CATPGQGPYNEQFF

V: TRBV4-2
J: TRBJ2-1
size: .
D: .
DNA: TGTGCCAGCAGCCAAATCTGGGGGCTAAATGAGCAGTTCTTC
CDR3: CASSQIWGLNEQFF

V: TRBV28
J: TRBJ1-6
size: .
D: .
DNA: TGTGCCAGCAGTTTAGTAGGCAGTAATTCACCCCTCCACTTT
CDR3: CASSLVGSNSPLHF

V: TRBV7-9
J: TRBJ2-2
size: .
D: TRBD1
DNA: TGTGCCAGCAGCAGCCCTTTTTCAGACAGGGGGCTTCGGGAGCTGTTTTTT
CDR3: CASSSPFSDRGLRELFF

V: TRBV28
J: TRBJ2-3
size: .
D: .
DNA: TGTGCCAGCAGTTTTTTTACTTGGTCAGATACGCAGTATTTT
CDR3: CASSFFTWSDTQYF

V: TRBV27
J: TRBJ2-1
size: .
D: .
DNA: TGTGCCAGCAGCGGGGACAATGAGCAGTTCTTC
CDR3: CASSGDNEQFF

V: TRBV2
J: TRBJ2-1
size: .
D: TRBD2
DNA: TGTGCCAGCAGTGGGACTAGCGATGAGCAGTTCTTC
CDR3: CASSGTSDEQFF

V: TRBV27
J: TRBJ1-5
size: .
D: .
DNA: TGTGCCAGCAGTCCGCGGGGGAGCAATCAGCCCCAGCATTTT
CDR3: CASSPRGSNQPQHF

V: TRBV28
J: TRBJ2-7
size: once
D: TRBD2
DNA: TGTGCCAGCAGCTTTGGGGGAGGGAACTACGAGCAGTACTTC
CDR3: CASSFGGGNYEQYF

V: TRBV5-1
J: TRBJ1-2
size: .
D: .
DNA: TGCGCCAGCAGCTTGGGGCCAAGGACCCTTAGCAGCTATGGCTACACCTTC
CDR3: CASSLGPRTLSSYGYTF

V: TRBV6-6
J: TRBJ1-5
size: .
D: .
DNA: TGTGCCAGCAGTCCTCAGGGAGGCAATCAGCCCCAGCATTTT
CDR3: CASSPQGGNQPQHF

V: TRBV7-2
J: TRBJ2-1
size: .
D: .
DNA: TGTGCCAGCAGCTTAGTCGGACAACACAATGAGCAGTTCTTC
CDR3: CASSLVGQHNEQFF

V: TRBV4-1
J: TRBJ2-1
size: .
D: TRBD2
DNA: TGCGCCAGCAGCCAATTAGCGGGACCCTACTACAATGAGCAGTTCTTC
CDR3: CASSQLAGPYYNEQFF

V: TRBV4-2
J: TRBJ2-5
size: .
D: TRBD2
DNA: TGTGCCAGCAGCCAAGCCGAGGGACTAGCGGGAGAAAGAGAGACCCAGTACTTC
CDR3: CASSQAEGLAGERETQYF

V: TRBV27
J: TRBJ2-7
size: .
D: .
DNA: TGTGCCAGCAGTTACACTTGGGACTACGAGCAGTACTTC
CDR3: CASSYTWDYEQYF

V: TRBV4-3
J: TRBJ2-7
size: .
D: .
DNA: TGCGCCAGCAGCCAACAAGTCAGCTACGAGCAGTACTTC
CDR3: CASSQQVSYEQYF

V: TRBV6-6
J: TRBJ2-5
size: .
D: TRBD2
DNA: TGTGCCAGCAGTTACTTCCCGACTAGCGGGATAGAGACCCAGTACTTC
CDR3: CASSYFPTSGIETQYF

V: TRBV29-1
J: TRBJ2-1
size: .
D: .
DNA: TGCAGCGTTGAATCTACCCGCAGGTCCTACAATGAGCAGTTCTTC
CDR3: CSVESTRRSYNEQFF

V: TRBV7-9
J: TRBJ2-3
size: .
D: TRBD2
DNA: TGTGCCAGCTTTGTGGGACTAGCGGGGAGCACAGATACGCAGTATTTT
CDR3: CASFVGLAGSTDTQYF

V: TRBV6-4
J: TRBJ1-2
size: .
D: TRBD1
DNA: TGTGCCAGCAGGCGGGACAGCTTCTGGTGGTATGGCTACACCTTC
CDR3: CASRRDSFWWYGYTF

V: TRBV4-1
J: TRBJ2-1
size: .
D: .
DNA: TGCGCCAGCAGCCTCCCTGACTTGGAGCAGTTCTTC
CDR3: CASSLPDLEQFF

V: TRBV7-3
J: TRBJ2-1
size: .
D: TRBD1
DNA: TGTGCCAGCAGCCTTGACAGGGGCAATGAGCAGTTCTTC
CDR3: CASSLDRGNEQFF

V: TRBV30
J: TRBJ2-1
size: .
D: .
DNA: TGTGCCTGGAGTTCGGACTTGATCGGTGAGCAGTTCTTC
CDR3: CAWSSDLIGEQFF

V: TRBV15
J: TRBJ2-3
size: .
D: TRBD2
DNA: TGTGCCACCAGCGGGACCGGACTAGCGGGAGGGCCAGTGGATACGCAGTATTTT
CDR3: CATSGTGLAGGPVDTQYF

V: TRBV10-3
J: TRBJ2-1
size: .
D: TRBD2
DNA: TGTGCCATCACAACGGGACTAGCGGGGCGGAGCTCCTACAATGAGCAGTTCTTC
CDR3: CAITTGLAGRSSYNEQFF

V: TRBV28
J: TRBJ2-7
size: .
D: .
DNA: TGTGCCAGCAGTTTACTAGGGGAGTCCTACGAGCAGTACTTC
CDR3: CASSLLGESYEQYF

V: TRBV6-5
J: TRBJ1-1
size: .
D: .
DNA: TGTGCCAGCAGTTTAACAGCCTCCCCTCTGAACACTGAAGCTTTCTTT
CDR3: CASSLTASPLNTEAFF

V: TRBV9
J: TRBJ2-1
size: .
D: TRBD1
DNA: TGTGCCAGCAGCGTAGATCTAAGTATCGGGACAGGGCAGTTCTTC
CDR3: CASSVDLSIGTGQFF

V: TRBV9
J: TRBJ2-7
size: once
D: TRBD1
DNA: TGTGCCAGCAGCGTAGCCGACAGGGGGGACGAGCAGTACTTC
CDR3: CASSVADRGDEQYF

V: TRBV5-6
J: TRBJ1-1
size: .
D: .
DNA: TGTGCCAGCAGCTTGAACACTGAAGCTTTCTTT
CDR3: CASSLNTEAFF

V: TRBV5-4
J: TRBJ2-1
size: .
D: TRBD2
DNA: TGTGCCAGCAGCTTAATAGCGGGAAGAGTCTACAATGAGCAGTTCTTC
CDR3: CASSLIAGRVYNEQFF

V: TRBV27
J: TRBJ1-5
size: .
D: .
DNA: TGTGCCAGCAGTTTAAGGACCTCTAATCAGCCCCAGCATTTT
CDR3: CASSLRTSNQPQHF

V: TRBV5-6
J: TRBJ1-1
size: .
D: TRBD1
DNA: TGTGCCAGCAGCTTGGGGGACAGTGACACTGAAGCTTTCTTT
CDR3: CASSLGDSDTEAFF

V: TRBV10-3
J: TRBJ2-7
size: .
D: .
DNA: TGTGCCATTCTAACACAGTCCTACGAGCAGTACTTC
CDR3: CAILTQSYEQYF

V: TRBV5-1
J: TRBJ2-3
size: .
D: .
DNA: TGCGCCAGCAGCTTTCTTGCGGATCGGTCAGATACGCAGTATTTT
CDR3: CASSFLADRSDTQYF

V: TRBV28
J: TRBJ2-1
size: .
D: .
DNA: TGTGCCAGCAGTTTATGGGGGAGTGAGCAGTTCTTC
CDR3: CASSLWGSEQFF

V: TRBV7-6
J: TRBJ2-7
size: .
D: TRBD2
DNA: TGTGCCAGCAGCCCCACCCCCCGGACTAGTCTCGAGCAGTACTTC
CDR3: CASSPTPRTSLEQYF

V: TRBV6-6
J: TRBJ1-2
size: .
D: .
DNA: TGTGCCAGCAGTTACCTTTCCTCGACAGTGTATGGCTACACCTTC
CDR3: CASSYLSSTVYGYTF

V: TRBV7-6
J: TRBJ2-7
size: .
D: .
DNA: TGTGCCAGCAGCTACAGGGTTGAAGACGAGCAGTACTTC
CDR3: CASSYRVEDEQYF

V: TRBV27
J: TRBJ1-5
size: .
D: TRBD1
DNA: TGTGCCAGCAGGTCAGGGGGCGCGGATCAGCCCCAGCATTTT
CDR3: CASRSGGADQPQHF

V: TRBV23-1
J: TRBJ1-4
size: .
D: .
DNA: TGCGCCAGCAGTCAACCCTATGACAGTAGTAATGAAAAACTGTTTTTT
CDR3: CASSQPYDSSNEKLFF

V: TRBV15
J: TRBJ2-1
size: .
D: TRBD2
DNA: TGTGCCACCAGCAGAAAAATAGGACTAGCGGGTAGATACAATGAGCAGTTCTTC
CDR3: CATSRKIGLAGRYNEQFF

V: TRBV4-3
J: TRBJ2-1
size: .
D: .
DNA: TGCGCCAGCAGCCAAGGGCGGAGACCCTACAATGAGCAGTTCTTC
CDR3: CASSQGRRPYNEQFF

V: TRBV28
J: TRBJ2-5
size: once
D: TRBD2
DNA: TGTGCCAGCCAACCTGGACTAGCTGATTACCAAGAGACCCAGTACTTC
CDR3: CASQPGLADYQETQYF

V: TRBV28
J: TRBJ2-7
size: .
D: .
DNA: TGTGCCAGTCTTCCGCGGGCGGGGTTTGAGCAGTACTTC
CDR3: CASLPRAGFEQYF

V: TRBV7-7
J: TRBJ1-2
size: .
D: TRBD1
DNA: TGTGCCAGCAGCTTAGCAGGGGGCGATGGCTACACCTTC
CDR3: CASSLAGGDGYTF

V: TRBV7-9
J: TRBJ2-3
size: .
D: .
DNA: TGTGCCAGCAGCCCGGGGGCAGATACGCAGTATTTT
CDR3: CASSPGADTQYF